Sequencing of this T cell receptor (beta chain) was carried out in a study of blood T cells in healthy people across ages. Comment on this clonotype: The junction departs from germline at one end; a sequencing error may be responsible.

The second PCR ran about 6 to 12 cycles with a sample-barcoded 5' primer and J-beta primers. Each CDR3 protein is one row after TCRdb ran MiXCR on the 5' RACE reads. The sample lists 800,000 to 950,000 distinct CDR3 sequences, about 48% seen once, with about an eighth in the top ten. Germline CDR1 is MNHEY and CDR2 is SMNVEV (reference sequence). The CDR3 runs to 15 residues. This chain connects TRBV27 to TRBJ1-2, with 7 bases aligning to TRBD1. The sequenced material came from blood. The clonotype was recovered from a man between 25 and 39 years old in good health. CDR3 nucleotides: TGTGCCTGCAGGGGGACAGTTACCCAAAACTATGGCTACACCTTC. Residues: CACRGTVTQNYGYTF.